This T cell receptor (beta chain) appears in the sequencing data of a study of cytomegalovirus exposure and HLA in healthy donors. Primers for the PCR totalled 60 Vbeta and 13 Jbeta. Here immunoSEQ multiplex PCR was the method, and the copy in TCRdb shows in-frame clones only, minus some. Here the sample spans under 200,000 clones, about 62% being singletons. V gave up 4 bases and J gave up 4 bases; unmatched junction bases: 8. Germline loops: CDR1 MNHEY, CDR2 SVGAGI. The CDR3 consists of 15 residues. The sequence came from a man aged 35 to 55 in good health and CMV-seronegative. This sequence joins TRBV6-5 and TRBJ2-7, with 9 bases lining up with TRBD1. Source material: PBMCs. CDR3 residues: CASSLPGQGVYEQYF. In DNA, the CDR3 is TGTGCCAGCAGTTTACCGGGACAGGGAGTTTACGAGCAGTACTTC.